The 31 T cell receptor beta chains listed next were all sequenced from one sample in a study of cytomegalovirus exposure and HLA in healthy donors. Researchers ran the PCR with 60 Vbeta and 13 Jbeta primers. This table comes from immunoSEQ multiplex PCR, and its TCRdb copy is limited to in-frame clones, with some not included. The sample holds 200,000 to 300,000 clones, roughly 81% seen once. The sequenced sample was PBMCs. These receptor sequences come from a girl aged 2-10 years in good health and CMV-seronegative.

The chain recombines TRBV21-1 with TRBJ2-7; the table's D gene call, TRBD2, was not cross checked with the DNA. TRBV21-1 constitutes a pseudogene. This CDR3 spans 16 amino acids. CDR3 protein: CASSKPGLADSYEQYF. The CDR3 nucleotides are TGTGCCAGCAGCAAACCAGGGCTAGCGGACTCCTACGAGCAGTACTTC.

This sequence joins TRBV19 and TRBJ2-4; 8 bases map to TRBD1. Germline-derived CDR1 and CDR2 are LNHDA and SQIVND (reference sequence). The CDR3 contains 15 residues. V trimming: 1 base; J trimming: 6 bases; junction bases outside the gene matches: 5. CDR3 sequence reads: CASSIGRDRLNIQYF. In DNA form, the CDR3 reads TGTGCCAGTAGTATAGGTCGGGACAGGTTAAACATTCAGTACTTC.

The CDR3 sequence is CASSQPGTSYNEQFF. The CDR3 DNA is TGCGCCAGCAGTCAACCCGGGACTTCCTACAATGAGCAGTTCTTC. The V gene is TRBV4-1, the J gene TRBJ2-1; TRBD2 might be the D (6 bases). Germline CDR1 is MGHRA and CDR2 is YSYEKL. The CDR3 is 15 residues long. V lost 6 bases, J lost 1 base, and 13 bases lay in between.

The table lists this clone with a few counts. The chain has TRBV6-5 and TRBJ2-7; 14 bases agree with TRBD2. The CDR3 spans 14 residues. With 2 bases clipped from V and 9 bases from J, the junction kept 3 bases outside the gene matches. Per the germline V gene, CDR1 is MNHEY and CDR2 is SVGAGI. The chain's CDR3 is CASSYGTSGSVQYF. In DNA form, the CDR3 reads TGTGCCAGCAGTTACGGGACTAGCGGGAGCGTGCAGTACTTC.

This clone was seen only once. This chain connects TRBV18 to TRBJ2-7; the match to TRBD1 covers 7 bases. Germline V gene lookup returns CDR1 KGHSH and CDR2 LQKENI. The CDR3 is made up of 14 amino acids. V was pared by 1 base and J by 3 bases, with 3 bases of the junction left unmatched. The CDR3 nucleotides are TGTGCCAGCTCACCACAGGGACAGATCTACGAGCAGTACTTC. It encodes CASSPQGQIYEQYF.

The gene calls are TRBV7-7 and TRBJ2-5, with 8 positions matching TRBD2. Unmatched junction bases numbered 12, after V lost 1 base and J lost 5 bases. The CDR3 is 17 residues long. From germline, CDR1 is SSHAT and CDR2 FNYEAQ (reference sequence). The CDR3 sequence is CASSLVPARGGGETQYF. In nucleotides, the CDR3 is TGTGCCAGCAGCTTAGTGCCCGCACGGGGGGGAGGTGAGACCCAGTACTTC.

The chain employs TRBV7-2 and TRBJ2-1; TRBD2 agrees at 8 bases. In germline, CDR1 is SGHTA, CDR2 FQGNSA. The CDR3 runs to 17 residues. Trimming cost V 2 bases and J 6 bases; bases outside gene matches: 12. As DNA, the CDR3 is TGTGCCAGCAGCTTAAGGGCCCCGGGGGGGCCGGGCAATGAGCAGTTCTTC. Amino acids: CASSLRAPGGPGNEQFF. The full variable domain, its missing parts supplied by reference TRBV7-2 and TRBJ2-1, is GAGVSQSPSNKVTEKGKDVELRCDPISGHTALYWYRQSLGQGLEFLIYFQGNSAPDKSGLPSDRFSAERTGGSVSTLTIQRTQQEDSAVYLCASSLRAPGGPGNEQFFGPGTRLTVL.

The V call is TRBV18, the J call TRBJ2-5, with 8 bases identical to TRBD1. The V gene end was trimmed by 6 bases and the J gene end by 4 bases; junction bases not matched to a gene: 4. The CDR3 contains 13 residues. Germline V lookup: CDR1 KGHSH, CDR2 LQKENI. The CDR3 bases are TGTGCCAGCTCCCAGGACAGGGCAGAGACCCAGTACTTC. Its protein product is CASSQDRAETQYF. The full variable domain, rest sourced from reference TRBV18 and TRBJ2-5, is NAGVMQNPRHLVRRRGQEARLRCSPMKGHSHVYWYRQLPEEGLKFMVYLQKENIIDESGMPKERFSAEFPKEGPSILRIQQVVRGDSAAYFCASSQDRAETQYFGPGTRLLVL.

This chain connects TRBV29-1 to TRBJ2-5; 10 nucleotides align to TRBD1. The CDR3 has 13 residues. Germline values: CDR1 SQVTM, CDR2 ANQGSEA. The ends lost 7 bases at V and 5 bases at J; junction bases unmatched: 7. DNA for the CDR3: TGCAGCGCAAGGGACAGGGGACGCGAGACCCAGTACTTC. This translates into CSARDRGRETQYF.

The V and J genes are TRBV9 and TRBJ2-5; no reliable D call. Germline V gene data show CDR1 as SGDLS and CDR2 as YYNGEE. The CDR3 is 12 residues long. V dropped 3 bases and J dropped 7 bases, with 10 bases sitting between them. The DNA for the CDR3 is TGTGCCAGCAGCGCCCATCTAGGGACCCAGTACTTC. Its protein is CASSAHLGTQYF.

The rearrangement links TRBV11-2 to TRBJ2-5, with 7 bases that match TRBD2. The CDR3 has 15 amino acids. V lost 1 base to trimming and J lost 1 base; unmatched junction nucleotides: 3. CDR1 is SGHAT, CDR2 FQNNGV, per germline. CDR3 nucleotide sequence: TGTGCCAGCAGCTTAGTCCTAGCGGCCCAAGAGACCCAGTACTTC. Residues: CASSLVLAAQETQYF. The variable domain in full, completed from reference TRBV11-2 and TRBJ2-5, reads EAGVAQSPRYKIIEKRQSVAFWCNPISGHATLYWYQQILGQGPKLLIQFQNNGVVDDSQLPKDRFSAERLKGVDSTLKIQPAKLEDSAVYLCASSLVLAAQETQYFGPGTRLLVL.

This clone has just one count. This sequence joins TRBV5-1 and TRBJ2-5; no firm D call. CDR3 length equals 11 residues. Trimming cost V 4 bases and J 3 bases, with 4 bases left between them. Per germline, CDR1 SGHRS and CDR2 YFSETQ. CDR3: CASSIKETQYF. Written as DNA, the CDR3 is TGCGCCAGCAGCATAAAAGAGACCCAGTACTTC.

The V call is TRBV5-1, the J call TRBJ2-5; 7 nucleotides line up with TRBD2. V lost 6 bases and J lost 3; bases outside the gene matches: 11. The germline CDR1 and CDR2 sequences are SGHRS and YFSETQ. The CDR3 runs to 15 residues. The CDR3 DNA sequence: TGCGCCAGCACGACCCGCGGTCTAGCGGAAGAGACCCAGTACTTC. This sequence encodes CASTTRGLAEETQYF.

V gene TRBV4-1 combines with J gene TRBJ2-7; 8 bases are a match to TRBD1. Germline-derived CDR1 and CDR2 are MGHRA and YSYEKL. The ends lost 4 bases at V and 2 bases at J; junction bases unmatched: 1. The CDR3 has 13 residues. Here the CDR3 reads CASSRQGTYEQYF. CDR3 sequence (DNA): TGCGCCAGCAGCCGACAGGGGACCTACGAGCAGTACTTC.

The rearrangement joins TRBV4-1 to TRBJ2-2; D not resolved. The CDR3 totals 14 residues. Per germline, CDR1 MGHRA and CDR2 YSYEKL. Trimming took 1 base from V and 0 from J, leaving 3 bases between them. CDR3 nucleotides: TGCGCCAGCAGCCAAGGCGCGAACACCGGGGAGCTGTTTTTT. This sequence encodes CASSQGANTGELFF.

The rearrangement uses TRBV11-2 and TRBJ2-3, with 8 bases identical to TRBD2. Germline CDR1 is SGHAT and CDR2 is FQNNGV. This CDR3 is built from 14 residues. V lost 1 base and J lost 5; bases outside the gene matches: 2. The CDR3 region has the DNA TGTGCCAGCAGCTTAGGACTAGCGAAAGATACGCAGTATTTT. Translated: CASSLGLAKDTQYF.

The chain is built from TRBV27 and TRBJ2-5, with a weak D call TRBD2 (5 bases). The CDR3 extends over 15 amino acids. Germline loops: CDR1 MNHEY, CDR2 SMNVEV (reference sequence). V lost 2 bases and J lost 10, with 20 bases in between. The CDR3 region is CASSLGGFLGSGQYF. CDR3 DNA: TGTGCCAGCAGTTTAGGAGGTTTCCTCGGGTCGGGCCAGTACTTC.

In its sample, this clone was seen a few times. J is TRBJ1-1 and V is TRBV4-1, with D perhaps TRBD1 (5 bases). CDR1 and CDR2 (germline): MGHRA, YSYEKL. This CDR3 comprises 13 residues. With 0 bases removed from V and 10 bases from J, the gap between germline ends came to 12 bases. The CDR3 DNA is TGCGCCAGCAGCCAAGATGGGGGGAGGGGAGCTTTCTTT. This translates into CASSQDGGRGAFF.

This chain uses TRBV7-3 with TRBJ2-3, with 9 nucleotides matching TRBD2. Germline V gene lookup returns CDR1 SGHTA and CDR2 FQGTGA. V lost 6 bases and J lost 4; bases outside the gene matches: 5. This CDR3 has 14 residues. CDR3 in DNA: TGTGCCAGCAGTCGTAGCGGGGGCCCAGATACGCAGTATTTT. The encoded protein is CASSRSGGPDTQYF.

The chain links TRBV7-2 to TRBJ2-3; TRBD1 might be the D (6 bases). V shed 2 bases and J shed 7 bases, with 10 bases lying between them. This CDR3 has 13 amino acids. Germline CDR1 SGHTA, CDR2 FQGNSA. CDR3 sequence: CASSLQQGHTQYF. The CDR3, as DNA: TGTGCCAGCAGCTTACAACAGGGTCATACGCAGTATTTT.

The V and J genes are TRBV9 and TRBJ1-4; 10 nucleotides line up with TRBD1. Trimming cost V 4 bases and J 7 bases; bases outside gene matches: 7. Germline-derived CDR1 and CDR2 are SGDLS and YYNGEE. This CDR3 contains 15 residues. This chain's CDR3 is CASSRAGDRGEKLFF. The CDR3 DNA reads TGTGCCAGCAGCCGGGCGGGGGACAGGGGTGAAAAACTGTTTTTT.

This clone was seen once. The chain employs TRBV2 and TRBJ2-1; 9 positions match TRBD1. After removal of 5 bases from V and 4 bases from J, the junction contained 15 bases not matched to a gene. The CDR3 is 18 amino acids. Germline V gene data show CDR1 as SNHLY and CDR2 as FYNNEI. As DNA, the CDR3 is TGTGCCAGCAGTCCAACACTAATACAGGGGGCGGGGTACAATGAGCAGTTCTTC. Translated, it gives CASSPTLIQGAGYNEQFF. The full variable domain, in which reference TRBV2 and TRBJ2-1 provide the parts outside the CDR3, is EPEVTQTPSHQVTQMGQEVILRCVPISNHLYFYWYRQILGQKVEFLVSFYNNEISEKSEIFDDQFSVERPDGSNFTLKIRSTKLEDSAMYFCASSPTLIQGAGYNEQFFGPGTRLTVL.

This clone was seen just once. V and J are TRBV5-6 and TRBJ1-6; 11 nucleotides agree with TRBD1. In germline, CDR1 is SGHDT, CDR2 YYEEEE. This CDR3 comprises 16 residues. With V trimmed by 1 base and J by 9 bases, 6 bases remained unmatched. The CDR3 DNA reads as TGTGCCAGCAGCTTGTGGGGGACAGGGGGTAGTTCACCCCTCCACTTT. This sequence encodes CASSLWGTGGSSPLHF. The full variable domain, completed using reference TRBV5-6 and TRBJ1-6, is DAGVTQSPTHLIKTRGQQVTLRCSPKSGHDTVSWYQQALGQGPQFIFQYYEEEERQRGNFPDRFSGHQFPNYSSELNVNALLLGDSALYLCASSLWGTGGSSPLHFGNGTRLTVT.

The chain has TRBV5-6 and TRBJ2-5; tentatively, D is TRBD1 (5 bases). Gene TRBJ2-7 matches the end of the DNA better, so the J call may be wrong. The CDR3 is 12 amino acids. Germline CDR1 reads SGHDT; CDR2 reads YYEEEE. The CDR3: CASSFQGYEQYF. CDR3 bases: TGTGCCAGCAGCTTCCAGGGCTACGAGCAGTACTTC.

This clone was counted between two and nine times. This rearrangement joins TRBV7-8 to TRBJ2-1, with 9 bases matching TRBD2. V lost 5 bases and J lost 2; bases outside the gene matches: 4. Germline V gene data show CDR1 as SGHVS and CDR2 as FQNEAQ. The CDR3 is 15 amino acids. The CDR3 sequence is CASSPSGVPYNEQFF. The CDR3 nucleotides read TGTGCCAGCAGCCCTAGCGGGGTCCCCTACAATGAGCAGTTCTTC.

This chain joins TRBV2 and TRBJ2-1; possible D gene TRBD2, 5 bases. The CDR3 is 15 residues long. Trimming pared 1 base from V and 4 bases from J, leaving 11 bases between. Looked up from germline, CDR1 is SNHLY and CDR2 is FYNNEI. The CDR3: CASSEEEAAYNEQFF. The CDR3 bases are TGTGCCAGCAGTGAAGAGGAAGCGGCGTACAATGAGCAGTTCTTC.

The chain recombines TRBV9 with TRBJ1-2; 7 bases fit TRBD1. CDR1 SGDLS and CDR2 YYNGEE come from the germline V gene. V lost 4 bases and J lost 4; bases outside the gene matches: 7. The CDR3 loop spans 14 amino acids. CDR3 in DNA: TGTGCCAGCAGCCCACAGGGACAGACCTATGGCTACACCTTC. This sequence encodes CASSPQGQTYGYTF.

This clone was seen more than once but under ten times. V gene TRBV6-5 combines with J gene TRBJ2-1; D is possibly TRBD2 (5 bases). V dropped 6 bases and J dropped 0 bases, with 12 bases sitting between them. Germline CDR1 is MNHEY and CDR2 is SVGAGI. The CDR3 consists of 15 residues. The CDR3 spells CASRTDDYSYNEQFF. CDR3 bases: TGTGCCAGCAGGACCGACGACTACTCCTACAATGAGCAGTTCTTC.

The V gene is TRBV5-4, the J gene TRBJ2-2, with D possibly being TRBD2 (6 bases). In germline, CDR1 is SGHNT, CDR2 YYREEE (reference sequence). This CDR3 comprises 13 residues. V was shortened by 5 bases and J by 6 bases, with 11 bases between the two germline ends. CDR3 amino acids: CASSRWGAGELFF. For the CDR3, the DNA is TGTGCCAGCAGTAGATGGGGGGCCGGGGAGCTGTTTTTT.

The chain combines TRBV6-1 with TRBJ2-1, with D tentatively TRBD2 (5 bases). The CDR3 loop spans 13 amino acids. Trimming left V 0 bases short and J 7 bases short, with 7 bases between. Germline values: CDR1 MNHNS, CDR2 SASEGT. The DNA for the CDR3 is TGTGCCAGCAGTGAAGCGAGGGTTAATGAGCAGTTCTTC. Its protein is CASSEARVNEQFF.

DNA for the CDR3: TGTGCCAGCAGCTTAGAGGACAGCCCCGTCACCGGGGAGCTGTTTTTT. Amino acid sequence: CASSLEDSPVTGELFF. The chain is built from TRBV7-9 and TRBJ2-2; D possibly corresponds to TRBD1 (6 bases). Trimming stripped 1 base from V and 4 bases from J, with 13 bases between. This CDR3 contains 16 residues. CDR1 is SEHNR, CDR2 FQNEAQ, per germline (reference sequence).